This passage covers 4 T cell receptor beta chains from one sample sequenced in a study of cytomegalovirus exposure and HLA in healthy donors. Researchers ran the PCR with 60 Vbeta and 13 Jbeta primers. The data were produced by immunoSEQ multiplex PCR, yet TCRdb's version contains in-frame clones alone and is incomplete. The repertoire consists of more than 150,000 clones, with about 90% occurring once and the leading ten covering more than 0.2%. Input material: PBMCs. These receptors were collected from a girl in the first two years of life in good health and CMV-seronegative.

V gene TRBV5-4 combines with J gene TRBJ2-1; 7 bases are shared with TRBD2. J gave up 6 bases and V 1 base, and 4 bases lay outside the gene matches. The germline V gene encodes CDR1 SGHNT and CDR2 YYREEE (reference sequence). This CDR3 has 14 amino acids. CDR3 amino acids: CASSLLLAVNEQFF. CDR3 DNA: TGTGCCAGCAGCTTGTTGCTAGCGGTCAATGAGCAGTTCTTC.

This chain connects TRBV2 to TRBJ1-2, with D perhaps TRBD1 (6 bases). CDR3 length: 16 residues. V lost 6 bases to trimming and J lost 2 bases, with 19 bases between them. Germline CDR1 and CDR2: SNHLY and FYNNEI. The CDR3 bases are TGTGCCAGCAGGTCCGGGACAACCATCTTCAACTATGGCTACACCTTC. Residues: CASRSGTTIFNYGYTF.

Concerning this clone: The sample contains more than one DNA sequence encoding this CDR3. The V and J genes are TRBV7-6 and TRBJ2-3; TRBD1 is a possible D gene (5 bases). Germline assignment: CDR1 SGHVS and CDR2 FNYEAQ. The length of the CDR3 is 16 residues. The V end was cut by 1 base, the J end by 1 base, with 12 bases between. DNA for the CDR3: TGTGCCAGCAGCTTAGACAGGCCCCCCGGCACAGATACGCAGTATTTT. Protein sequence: CASSLDRPPGTDTQYF.

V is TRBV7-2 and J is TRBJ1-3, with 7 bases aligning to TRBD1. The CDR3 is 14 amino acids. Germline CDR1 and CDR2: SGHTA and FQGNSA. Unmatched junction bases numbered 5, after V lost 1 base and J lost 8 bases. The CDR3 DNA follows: TGTGCCAGCAGCTTAGGTAGTGGGACAGACACCATATATTTT. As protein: CASSLGSGTDTIYF.